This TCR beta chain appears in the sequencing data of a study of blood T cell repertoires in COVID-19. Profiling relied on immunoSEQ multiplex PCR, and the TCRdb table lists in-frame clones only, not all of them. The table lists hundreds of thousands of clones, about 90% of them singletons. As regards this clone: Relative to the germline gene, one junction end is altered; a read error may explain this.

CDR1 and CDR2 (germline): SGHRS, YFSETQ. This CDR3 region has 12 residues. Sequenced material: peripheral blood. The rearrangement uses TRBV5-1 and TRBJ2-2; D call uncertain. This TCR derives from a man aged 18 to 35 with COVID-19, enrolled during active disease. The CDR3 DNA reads TGCGCCAGCAGATCAAACACCGTGGAGCTGTTTTTT. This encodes CASRSNTVELFF.